The T cell receptor (beta chain) under discussion was sequenced for a study of T-cell memory formation after mild COVID-19. The study's findings and limits: Clones contracting day 15 to 85 were balanced CD4/CD8; later expanders leaned CD4+.

This clonotype was detected many times. No antigen is known for it. Per germline, CDR1 SGHRS and CDR2 YFSETQ. The CDR3 consists of 12 residues. V was cut by 0 bases and J by 3 bases, with 2 bases left in between. TCRdb recomputed calls from the 5' RACE reads with MiXCR, one row per CDR3 protein. The data hold 400,000 to 500,000 distinct CDR3 sequences, with roughly 18% observed a single time. This TCR derives from a young man who had mild COVID-19 (a few samples of this study predate the infection). Cell type and time point are not known. This chain joins TRBV5-1 and TRBJ2-3; D uncertain. Source material: PBMCs or a T cell subset sorted from them (not recorded which). The chain's CDR3 is CASSLETDTQYF. The CDR3, as DNA: TGCGCCAGCAGCTTGGAAACAGATACGCAGTATTTT. The full variable domain, rest sourced from reference TRBV5-1 and TRBJ2-3, is KAGVTQTPRYLIKTRGQQVTLSCSPISGHRSVSWYQQTPGQGLQFLFEYFSETQRNKGNFPGRFSGRQFSNSRSEMNVSTLELGDSALYLCASSLETDTQYFGPGTRLTVL.